Sequencing of this T cell receptor beta chain was carried out in a study of shared clonotypes between healthy human individuals (dated by TCRdb to 2019 to 2021). General notes on the study: Three men and a couple of women, aged 18 to 49 years, made up the cohort. Leukapheresis yielded between about 0.85 and 10 billion PBMCs per donor. For each donor, CD4 naive and CD4 memory were each given three plates, CD8 naive was given two plates, and CD8 memory was given one plate. To estimate repertoire size and how much clonotypes are shared between individuals, the study performed deep sequencing of blood TCR repertoires from a few healthy adults. Different laboratories and diverse techniques were used to prepare libraries and sequence TCR repertoires, to increase sequencing depth and limit assay-specific biases. Broad study findings and their caveats: Sampling was restricted to blood, and TCR repertoires in tissue are likely to differ from TCR repertoires in blood. The small number of donors limited the genetic and exposure-history diversity represented. Pairwise subsampling indicated that sequencing depth was expected to affect the degree of clonotype sharing among donors. Rarefaction of sorted-subset datasets indicated incomplete sequencing despite the large sequencing depth. Larger estimated clonotype richness was generally found for naive subsets than for memory subsets. Compared with non-shared clonotypes, the clonotypes found in all four sorted-subset donors had higher generation probabilities. Across a handful of donors, about 4.5% of naive CD4, 3.5% of naive CD8, 2% to 2.5% of memory CD4, and around 0.4% of memory CD8 clonotypes were shared.

Regarding this clone: The antigen this receptor binds is unknown. Base-call qualities are not available, and no considerably larger clone is one nucleotide away.

Healthy HIV-negative adults with no recently reported acute infections or vaccinations were included as donors. Only Caucasian adults living in Nashville, Tennessee, USA were represented among the donors. CD4+ T cells were enriched through magnetic negative selection, after which naive cells were positively selected on CD45RA and the remaining negative fraction served as the memory subset. Blood was collected by leukapheresis, and PBMCs were isolated by Ficoll-Histopaque density gradient centrifugation and then cryopreserved in liquid nitrogen vapor phase. Purity and quantity of every magnetically sorted T cell population were checked by analytical flow cytometry. Each sorted fraction had its genomic DNA isolated and then quantified by UV absorbance on a Nanodrop 2000c. TCR CDR3 regions were amplified from genomic DNA by multiplex PCR using the deep immunoSEQ assay. For each cell subset, the extracted genomic DNA was distributed evenly across all wells of several immunoSEQ 96-well plates, and each plate served as one replicate. For sorted subsets, each replicate PCR was loaded with 200 ng genomic DNA, equivalent to 25,000 to 30,000 T cell genomes. Purified libraries were quantified with a Qubit 3.0 fluorometer, sized on a Bioanalyzer 2100, and re-quantified with the KAPA Library Quantification kit. Every immunoSEQ 96-well plate was sequenced on a dedicated single-read 150-cycle Illumina NextSeq 550 flow cell. The study's processing was this. Because only junctional sequences without quality scores were contained in the immunoSEQ output, filtering matching that applied to full-length reads could not be performed. To assign V/J genes and CDR3, sequences were annotated against IMGT germline references using PyIR, a Python wrapper for IgBLAST v1.9. Reads were removed for weak V/J assignments (E-value above 1e-6), missing CDR3, stop codons, out-of-frame junctions, or ambiguous translated residues. V3J clonotypes were defined as sequences sharing an identical inferred V gene, J gene, and CDR3 amino acid sequence. The percentage overlap between two repertoires was calculated by dividing the number of shared unique clonotypes by the size of the smaller repertoire. Repertoire richness was assessed with RTK rarefaction, the Chao1 estimator, and Recon v2.1 estimates of unobserved clonotypes. OLGA was used to compute generation probabilities for all TCRbeta clonotypes that the gDNA method yielded from a handful of donors. TCRdb retrieved this table from immuneACCESS and kept in-frame rearrangements only. Not all clones are present; in checked studies, unresolved V genes account for under half, and no reason is known for the remainder. V and J calls and clone size are copied from that table; D and trimming were computed from the DNA. This sample lists about 1.5 million clones; roughly 96% were detected once. Over 1% of the sample is in the top ten clones.

Trimming costs V 3 bases and J 7 bases, and their ends lie 7 bases apart. The germline V gene specifies SGDLS as CDR1 and YYNGEE as CDR2. From its cysteine to its phenylalanine, the CDR3 spans 12 amino acids. Only the CDR3 region is kept as DNA, spanning 36 bases read in frame from base 1. The chain was built from TRBV9 and TRBJ1-4; 5 matching bases give a weak D call of TRBD1. Sample: naive CD4+ T cells sorted from blood. The sample's cell subset or site label, in plain terms: CD45RA+ positively selected. The clonotype originates from a man aged 30-40 years in good health. The base sequence is TGTGCCAGCAGCGCCGGGGGTGAAAAACTGTTTTTT. Translated, it reads CASSAGGEKLFF.